These 22 T cell receptor beta chains originate from one sample sequenced in a study of blood T cells in healthy people across ages. PCR was performed a second time for roughly 6 to 12 cycles using a sample-barcoded 5' primer and a J-beta primer mix. TCRdb used MiXCR to reprocess the 5' RACE reads, holding one entry per CDR3 protein. The data hold approximately 1.5 million distinct CDR3 sequences, with roughly a third observed a single time. What was sequenced was blood. The receptors here all came from a woman under 40 in good health.

The V and J genes are TRBV7-9 and TRBJ1-4; the D is unclear. The CDR3 contains 15 residues. Trimming pared 5 bases from V and 8 bases from J, leaving 18 bases between. In germline, CDR1 is SEHNR, CDR2 FQNEAQ (reference sequence). The CDR3 reads CASSVPRIRREKLFF. The CDR3 bases are TGTGCCAGCAGCGTTCCCCGCATTAGGAGGGAAAAACTGTTTTTT. The full variable domain, in which reference TRBV7-9 and TRBJ1-4 provide the parts outside the CDR3, is DTGVSQNPRHKITKRGQNVTFRCDPISEHNRLYWYRQTLGQGPEFLTYFQNEAQLEKSRLLSDRFSAERPKGSFSTLEIQRTEQGDSAMYLCASSVPRIRREKLFFGSGTQLSVL.

This sequence joins TRBV5-1 and TRBJ1-2; possibly TRBD1 for D (5 bases). V shed 0 bases and J shed 8 bases, with 23 bases lying between them. The CDR3 length is 17 residues. Germline loops: CDR1 SGHRS, CDR2 YFSETQ. In DNA form, the CDR3 reads TGCGCCAGCAGCTTGGCCTTGGGGCCAGGGCTCGATCGGGGCTACACCTTC. Its protein product is CASSLALGPGLDRGYTF.

The DNA of the CDR3 is TGTGCCAGCAGTCCCCTCGGACAGATAACTAGCACAGATACGCAGTATTTT. Translated, it gives CASSPLGQITSTDTQYF. The chain recombines TRBV28 with TRBJ2-3, with a possible D match to TRBD1 (6 bases). The CDR3 spans 17 residues. V was trimmed by 5 bases and J by 0 bases, leaving 18 bases between them. Germline V lookup: CDR1 MDHEN, CDR2 SYDVKM.

The rearrangement uses TRBV5-6 and TRBJ2-7; a weak D match, TRBD1 (6 bases). The CDR3 sequence is 14 residues long. Trimming cost V 5 bases and J 5 bases, with 17 bases left between them. The germline V gene encodes CDR1 SGHDT and CDR2 YYEEEE. The CDR3 region has the DNA TGTGCCAGCAGAATCCAGGGGATTGGCAACGAGCAGTACGTC. Amino acids: CASRIQGIGNEQYV.

This chain connects TRBV28 to TRBJ2-3; D is perhaps TRBD2 (6 bases). The length of the CDR3 is 15 residues. The germline V and J ends were trimmed by 8 bases and 0 bases, with 15 bases remaining between them. The germline V gene encodes CDR1 MDHEN and CDR2 SYDVKM. CDR3 sequence: CASLGRESSTDTQYF. The DNA for the CDR3 is TGTGCCAGCCTCGGACGGGAGTCCAGCACAGATACGCAGTATTTT.

This chain uses TRBV29-1 with TRBJ2-1; weak D call: TRBD1 (6 bases). The J call may be faulty, since TRBJ2-7 better matches the DNA end. Germline assignment: CDR1 SQVTM and CDR2 ANQGSEA. The CDR3 consists of 15 residues. This CDR3 is CSGSGTLGGTNEQYF. The CDR3, as DNA: TGCAGCGGGTCCGGGACACTAGGCGGCACGAATGAGCAGTACTTC.

The rearrangement links TRBV5-6 to TRBJ2-6, with no clear D. This CDR3 comprises 15 residues. Germline V gene sequence: CDR1 SGHDT, CDR2 YYEEEE. V shed 1 base and J shed 4 bases, with 9 bases lying between them. The CDR3 DNA follows: TGTGCCAGCAGCTTGCCCGGAGAAGGGGCCAACGTCCTGACTTTC. Protein product: CASSLPGEGANVLTF.

This chain links TRBV10-3 with TRBJ2-2, with 8 bases matching TRBD2. CDR1 is ENHRY, CDR2 SYGVKD, per germline. The length of the CDR3 is 16 residues. V was pared by 4 bases and J by 6 bases, with 10 bases of the junction left unmatched. The CDR3 bases are TGTGCCATCAGTGGTATAAGCGGGGGACCACCCGGGGAGCTGTTTTTT. Protein sequence: CAISGISGGPPGELFF.

Note on this clonotype: Since the CDR3 does not end with the conserved phenylalanine or tryptophan, this likely comes from a read error. J is TRBJ2-1 and V is TRBV7-9; 8 positions agree with TRBD2. The CDR3 runs 16 residues. V lost 5 bases, J lost 5 bases, and 11 bases stayed unmatched. Germline V gene lookup returns CDR1 SEHNR and CDR2 FQNEAQ (reference sequence). DNA of the CDR3: TGTGCCAGCAGCCCGGGGGGGACCCACGGGCACAATGAGCAGTTCTCG. It yields the protein CASSPGGTHGHNEQFS.

This sequence joins TRBV12-3 or TRBV12-4 and TRBJ2-3; D is possibly TRBD2 (6 bases). The CDR3 covers 15 residues. Trimming removed 6 bases at V and 3 bases at J, with 16 bases between. The CDR3 reads CASSPTAGTTDTQYF. For the CDR3, the DNA is TGTGCCAGCAGCCCCACCGCAGGGACTACAGATACGCAGTATTTT.

The rearrangement uses TRBV5-1 and TRBJ2-5, with 9 bases that match TRBD1. There are 15 residues in the CDR3. V trimming: 5 bases; J trimming: 0 bases; junction bases outside the gene matches: 5. The germline CDR1 and CDR2 sequences are SGHRS and YFSETQ. The CDR3 sequence is CASRAQGAYQETQYF. The CDR3 DNA reads as TGCGCCAGCAGGGCACAGGGGGCCTACCAAGAGACCCAGTACTTC.

The rearrangement links TRBV27 to TRBJ2-7; no definite D call. This CDR3 comprises 15 residues. CDR1 is MNHEY, CDR2 SMNVEV, per germline (reference sequence). V lost 6 bases and J 7 bases, leaving 22 bases between the germline ends. CDR3 DNA sequence: TGTGCCAGCAGCATGAGCAGTGAGTCAAAAAGTGAGCAGTACTTC. The encoded protein is CASSMSSESKSEQYF.

The rearrangement joins TRBV6-1 to TRBJ1-1; D might be TRBD1 (5 bases). V was shortened by 4 bases and J by 4 bases, with 13 bases between the two germline ends. CDR1 is MNHNS, CDR2 SASEGT, per germline. This CDR3 comprises 14 residues. Here the CDR3 reads CASSVVGEVTEAFF. CDR3 bases: TGTGCCAGCAGTGTCGTGGGGGAGGTCACTGAAGCTTTCTTT.

This clonotype has a handful of counts. This may be a read error: a much more frequent sequence differs by one nucleotide. The V gene is TRBV3-1, the J gene TRBJ2-5; the D is unclear. Trimming took off 0 bases at V and 6 bases at J, with 8 bases between the two ends. The V gene's germline CDR1 is LGHDT and CDR2 YNNKEL (reference sequence). The CDR3 is 13 amino acids. CDR3 amino acids: CASSQDRWKTQYF. The CDR3, as DNA: TGTGCCAGCAGCCAAGATCGGTGGAAGACCCAGTACTTC.

A word on this clonotype: One junction end disagrees with the germline gene, perhaps due to a read error. This chain links TRBV3-1 with TRBJ2-3; 15 bases line up with TRBD2. The CDR3 totals 16 residues. The germline CDR1 and CDR2 sequences are LGHDT and YNNKEL (reference sequence). The CDR3 DNA reads TGTGCCAGCAGCCGCCGGACTAGCGGGAGGGTAGATACGCTGTATTTT. Translation: CASSRRTSGRVDTLYF.

The rearrangement uses TRBV4-1 and TRBJ1-5; D is perhaps TRBD1 (5 bases). This CDR3 has 16 residues. Deletions cut 1 base from V and 1 base from J, with 11 bases between. Looked up from germline, CDR1 is MGHRA and CDR2 is YSYEKL. Here the CDR3 reads CASSQVGGGSNQPQHF. The CDR3 DNA reads as TGCGCCAGCAGCCAAGTGGGGGGAGGGAGCAATCAGCCCCAGCATTTT.

This clonotype has just a few counts. CDR3 coding DNA: TGTGCCAGCAGTGAATTTGCGGTAAACTATGGCTACACCTTC. Amino acids: CASSEFAVNYGYTF. The chain couples TRBV25-1 to TRBJ1-2; no clear D gene. Between the trimmed V and J ends, which lost 1 base and 2 bases, there was a span of 8 bases. CDR1 MGHDK and CDR2 SYGVNS come from the germline V gene. The CDR3 is made up of 14 amino acids.

The chain is built from TRBV10-3 and TRBJ2-5; no reliable D call. Trimming stripped 5 bases from V and 0 bases from J, with 16 bases between. The CDR3 runs 16 residues. CDR1 and CDR2 from the germline V gene are ENHRY and SYGVKD. The CDR3, as DNA: TGTGCCATCAGTAAGGCTAGTCAGCTGTACCAAGAGACCCAGTACTTC. Encoded protein: CAISKASQLYQETQYF.

This chain connects TRBV7-2 to TRBJ2-3, with D hard to call. Trimming took off 2 bases at V and 2 bases at J, with 11 bases between the two ends. Germline CDR1 and CDR2: SGHTA and FQGNSA. The CDR3 spans 15 residues. The CDR3, as DNA: TGTGCCAGCAGCTTAAGAACTTTCTCCACAGATACGCAGTATTTT. Translating it yields CASSLRTFSTDTQYF. Full variable domain (rest looked up from reference TRBV7-2 and TRBJ2-3): GAGVSQSPSNKVTEKGKDVELRCDPISGHTALYWYRQSLGQGLEFLIYFQGNSAPDKSGLPSDRFSAERTGGSVSTLTIQRTQQEDSAVYLCASSLRTFSTDTQYFGPGTRLTVL.

The chain has TRBV11-2 and TRBJ1-4; D is unclear. Per the germline V gene, CDR1 is SGHAT and CDR2 is FQNNGV. Trimming cost V 5 bases and J 0 bases, with 10 bases left between them. The CDR3 spans 15 residues. For the CDR3, the DNA is TGTGCCAGCAGCCGGGAGGTTGCAACTAATGAAAAACTGTTTTTT. It specifies CASSREVATNEKLFF.

The chain joins TRBV7-9 to TRBJ1-4; D unresolved. Germline lookup yields CDR1 SEHNR and CDR2 FQNEAQ (reference sequence). This CDR3 is built from 16 residues. V gave up 4 bases and J gave up 8 bases, with 20 bases separating them. In nucleotides, the CDR3 is TGTGCCAGCAGCTCCCGTGGGCCACACCTCCGGGAAAAACTGTTTTTT. It specifies CASSSRGPHLREKLFF.

This clonotype was seen a few times. V is TRBV10-3 and J is TRBJ1-2; no clear D. Deletions cut 0 bases from V and 0 bases from J, with 14 bases between. The germline V gene encodes CDR1 ENHRY and CDR2 SYGVKD. The CDR3 loop spans 17 amino acids. This CDR3 reads CAISESISDKANYGYTF. In DNA, the CDR3 is TGTGCCATCAGTGAGTCGATTTCTGACAAGGCTAACTATGGCTACACCTTC.